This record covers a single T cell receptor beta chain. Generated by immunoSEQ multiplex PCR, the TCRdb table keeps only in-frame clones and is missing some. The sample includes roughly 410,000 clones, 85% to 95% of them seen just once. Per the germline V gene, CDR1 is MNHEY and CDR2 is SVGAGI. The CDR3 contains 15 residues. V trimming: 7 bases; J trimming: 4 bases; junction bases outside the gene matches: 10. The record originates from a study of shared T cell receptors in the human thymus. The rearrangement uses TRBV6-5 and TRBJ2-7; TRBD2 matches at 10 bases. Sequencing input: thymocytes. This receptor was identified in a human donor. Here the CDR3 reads CASNRGLADLYEQYF. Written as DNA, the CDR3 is TGTGCCAGCAACCGAGGACTAGCGGACCTTTACGAGCAGTACTTC.